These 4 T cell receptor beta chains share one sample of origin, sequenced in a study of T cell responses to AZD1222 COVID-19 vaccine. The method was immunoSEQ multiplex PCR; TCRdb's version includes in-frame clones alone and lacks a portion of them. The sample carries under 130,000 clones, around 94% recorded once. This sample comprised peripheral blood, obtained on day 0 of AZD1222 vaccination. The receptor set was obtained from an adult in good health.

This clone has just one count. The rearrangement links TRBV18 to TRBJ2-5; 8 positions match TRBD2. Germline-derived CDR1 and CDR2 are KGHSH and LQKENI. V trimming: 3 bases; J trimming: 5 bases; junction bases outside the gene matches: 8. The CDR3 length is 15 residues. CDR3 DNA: TGTGCCAGCTCACCGGGACGCGGGGGGTTTGAGACCCAGTACTTC. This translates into CASSPGRGGFETQYF.

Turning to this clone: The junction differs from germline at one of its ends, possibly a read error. Here the CDR3 reads CASSRLSNEKYF. As DNA, the CDR3 is TGTGCCAGCAGCCGGTTGTCCAACGAGAAGTACTTC. The gene calls are TRBV11-3 and TRBJ2-7; no reliable D call. This CDR3 spans 12 amino acids. Germline lookup yields CDR1 SGHNT and CDR2 YENEEA.

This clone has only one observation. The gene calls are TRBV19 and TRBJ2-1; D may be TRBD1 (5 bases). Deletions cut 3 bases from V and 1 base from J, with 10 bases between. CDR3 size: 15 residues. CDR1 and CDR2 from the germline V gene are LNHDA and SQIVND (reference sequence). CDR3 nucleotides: TGTGCCAGTAGTATGGGGCAGGGTTCCTACAATGAGCAGTTCTTC. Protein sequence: CASSMGQGSYNEQFF.

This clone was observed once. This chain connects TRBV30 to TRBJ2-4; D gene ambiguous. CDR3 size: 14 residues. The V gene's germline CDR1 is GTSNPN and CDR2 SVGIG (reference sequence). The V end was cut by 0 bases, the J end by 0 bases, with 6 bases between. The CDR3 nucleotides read TGTGCCTGGAGTGTAGGCATAGCCAAAAACATTCAGTACTTC. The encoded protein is CAWSVGIAKNIQYF.